This T cell receptor (beta chain) emerged from a study of T-cell reconstitution after alpha-beta-depleted transplantation in children. The CDR3 loop spans 16 amino acids. CDR1 is SEHNR and CDR2 is FQNEAQ in the germline V gene (reference sequence). With 4 bases clipped from V and 5 bases from J, the junction kept 9 bases outside the gene matches. Preparation of the TCRbeta library was carried out with unique molecular identifiers. TCRdb reprocessed the PCR reads via MiXCR and lists one record per CDR3 protein. The top ten hold 1.1% of the sample, which has 600,000 to 700,000 distinct CDR3 sequences, roughly 15% seen once.

The material sequenced was PBMCs from the stem cell graft donor, taken from the stem cell graft. The origin of this receptor is a human donor who donated a stem cell graft to a child with acute myeloid leukemia. The chain links TRBV7-9 to TRBJ2-1; 9 nucleotides align to TRBD2. The CDR3 loop is CASSSPGASGDNEQFF. The CDR3, as DNA: TGTGCCAGCAGCTCCCCGGGGGCTAGCGGGGACAATGAGCAGTTCTTC.